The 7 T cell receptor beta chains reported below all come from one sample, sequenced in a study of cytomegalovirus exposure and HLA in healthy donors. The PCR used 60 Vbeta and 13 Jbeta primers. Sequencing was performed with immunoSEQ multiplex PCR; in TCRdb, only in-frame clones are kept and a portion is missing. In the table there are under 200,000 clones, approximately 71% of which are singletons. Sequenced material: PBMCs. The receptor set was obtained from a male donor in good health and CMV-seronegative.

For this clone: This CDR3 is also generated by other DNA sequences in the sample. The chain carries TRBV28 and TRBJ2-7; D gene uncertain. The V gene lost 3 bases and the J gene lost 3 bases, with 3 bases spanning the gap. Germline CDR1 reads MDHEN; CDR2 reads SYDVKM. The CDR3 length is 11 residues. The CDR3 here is CASSLRYEQYF. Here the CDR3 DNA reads TGTGCCAGCAGTTTGCGCTACGAGCAGTACTTC.

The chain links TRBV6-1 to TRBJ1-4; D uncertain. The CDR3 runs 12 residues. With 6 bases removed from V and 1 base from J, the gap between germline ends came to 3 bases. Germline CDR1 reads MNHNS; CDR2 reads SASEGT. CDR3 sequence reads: CASSQTNEKLFF. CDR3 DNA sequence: TGTGCCAGCAGCCAAACTAATGAAAAACTGTTTTTT.

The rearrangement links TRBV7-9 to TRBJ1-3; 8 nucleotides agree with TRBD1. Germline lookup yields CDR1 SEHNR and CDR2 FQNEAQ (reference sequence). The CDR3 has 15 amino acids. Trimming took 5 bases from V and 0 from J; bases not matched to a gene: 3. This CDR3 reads CASSAGTGSGNTIYF. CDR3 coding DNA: TGTGCCAGCAGCGCCGGGACAGGCTCTGGAAACACCATATATTTT.

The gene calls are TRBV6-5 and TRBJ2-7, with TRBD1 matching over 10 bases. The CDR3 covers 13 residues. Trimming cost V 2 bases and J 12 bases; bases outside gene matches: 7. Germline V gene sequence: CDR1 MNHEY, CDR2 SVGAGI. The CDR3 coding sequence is TGTGCCAGCAGTTACGAGGCGACAGGGGGCTGGTACTTC. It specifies CASSYEATGGWYF.

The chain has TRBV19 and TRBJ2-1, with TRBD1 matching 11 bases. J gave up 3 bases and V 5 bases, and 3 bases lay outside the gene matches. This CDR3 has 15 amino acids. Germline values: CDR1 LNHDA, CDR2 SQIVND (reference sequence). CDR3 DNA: TGTGCCAGTAGTCCCGGGACAGGGGGCTACAATGAGCAGTTCTTC. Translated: CASSPGTGGYNEQFF. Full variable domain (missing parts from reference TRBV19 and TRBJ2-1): DGGITQSPKYLFRKEGQNVTLSCEQNLNHDAMYWYRQDPGQGLRLIYYSQIVNDFQKGDIAEGYSVSREKKESFPLTVTSAQKNPTAFYLCASSPGTGGYNEQFFGPGTRLTVL.

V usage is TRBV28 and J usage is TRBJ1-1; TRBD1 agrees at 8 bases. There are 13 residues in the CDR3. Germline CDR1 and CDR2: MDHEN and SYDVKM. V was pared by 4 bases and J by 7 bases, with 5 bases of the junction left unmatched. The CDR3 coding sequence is TGTGCCAGCAGTTCTGGACAGGGTTATGAAGCTTTCTTT. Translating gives CASSSGQGYEAFF.

The CDR3 coding sequence is TGTGCCAGCGGGGATGGGGCGGCTAATGAAAAACTGTTTTTT. It encodes CASGDGAANEKLFF. V usage is TRBV2 and J usage is TRBJ1-4; D is perhaps TRBD1 (5 bases). CDR1 is SNHLY and CDR2 is FYNNEI in the germline V gene. This CDR3 region has 14 residues. With 8 bases removed from V and 3 bases from J, the gap between germline ends came to 13 bases.